This TCR beta chain was retrieved from a study of identical twins. This clonotype showed up many times. Its matching antigen is unknown. TCRdb fed the 5' RACE reads into MiXCR, producing one record per CDR3 protein. The sample has hundreds of thousands of distinct CDR3 sequences, 6.1% seen once. The trim removed 7 bases at V and 8 bases at J, leaving 8 bases unmatched. This CDR3 has 13 amino acids. Germline V gene lookup returns CDR1 ENHRY and CDR2 SYGVKD. Study conclusions and caveats: Reduced insertions were recorded for abundant cord blood beta clonotypes, with no such pattern in memory repertoires. Findings came from cross-sectional statistics, without long-term follow-up of donors.

All of the donors were Caucasians in good health. The V call is TRBV10-3, the J call TRBJ2-1; 7 nucleotides align to TRBD1. This receptor was obtained from a man younger than 30 in good health. The sequenced material came from naive T cells sorted from blood. CDR3 loop: CAITSTGVHEQFF. CDR3 nucleotide sequence: TGTGCCATCACCTCCACAGGGGTTCATGAGCAGTTCTTC.